This T cell receptor (beta chain) was recorded in a study of cytomegalovirus exposure and HLA in healthy donors. In the study overall: The Caucasian-associated ancestry cluster held roughly 78% of roughly 400 genotyped donors.

With respect to this clone: Its antigen is unknown.

Study findings and constraints: Later work showed greater clonal expansion in HLA-associated TCR beta chains than in equally common others. Earlier analysis yielded a pattern in which most TCR beta V segments were productive about 87% or about 30% of the time. Sequencing likely produced, as an artifact, a cluster of highly shared sequence variants.

CDR1 MNHEY and CDR2 SVGAGI come from the germline V gene. Trimming left V 6 bases short and J 0 bases short, with 10 bases between. This CDR3 has 14 amino acids. PCR was performed using 60 Vbeta and 13 Jbeta primers. TCRdb's table, derived via immunoSEQ multiplex PCR, lists solely in-frame clones and lacks some. The sample yields some 180,000 clones, approximately 80% seen once. This chain uses TRBV6-5 with TRBJ2-3; a weak D match, TRBD1 (6 bases). This receptor was taken from a girl aged 2 to 9 in good health and CMV-seropositive. Source material: PBMCs. This chain's CDR3 is CASRLQGSTDTQYF. The DNA for the CDR3 is TGTGCCAGCAGACTACAGGGTAGCACAGATACGCAGTATTTT.